Sequencing of this TCR beta chain was carried out in a study of T cell changes during pregnancy in multiple sclerosis (dated 2019 in TCRdb). Concerning the study at large: Changes in the T cell repertoire over the course of pregnancy were examined in this study in women with multiple sclerosis.

The CDR3 starts with the cysteine, ends with the phenylalanine, and has 14 residues. Of the read, only the CDR3 DNA is kept; its 42 bases are in frame from base 1. CDR1 and CDR2, looked up from the germline V gene (reference sequence), are MNHEY and SMNVEV. V is cut by 4 bases and J by 8 bases, and the space between the germline ends is 17 bases. A note on this clone: Which antigen it targets is not known. There are no base qualities to consult, and no much larger clone falls within one base.

Library preparation employed the immunoSEQ multiplex PCR assay. TCRdb took over this immuneACCESS table, retaining in-frame rearrangements with V and J assigned. Such tables are incomplete; in checked studies, under half of the missing clones stem from an unresolved V gene, and the remainder is unexplained. This sample has approximately 45,000 clones in its table, and approximately 80% of those were observed once. The ten most abundant clones make up around 0.6% of the sample. This chain joins TRBV27 to TRBJ1-2; TRBD1 is a weak D gene call, 6 bases matching. The clonotype comes from a female donor with multiple sclerosis, enrolled in a pregnancy study. Source: CD4+ T cells from peripheral blood mononuclear cells, taken before pregnancy. The CDR3 loop reads CASSSTGSTMGYTF. The sequenced DNA is TGTGCCAGCAGTTCAACAGGGTCAACTATGGGCTACACCTTC.